This TCR beta chain was sequenced during a study of PD-L1 blockade in urothelial cancer. In the study overall: Administration of atezolizumab to patients began at some point between 2013 and 2015, at 1,200 mg intravenously every 3 weeks.

A note on this clone: Antigen: not known.

V shed 0 bases and J 7 bases; nucleotides not matched to a gene: 7. The CDR3 runs 15 residues. Germline values: CDR1 MNHEY, CDR2 SVGAGI. Time point indicated: peripheral blood 6 weeks after treatment start. The repertoire was sequenced with immunoSEQ multiplex PCR; TCRdb's copy has only in-frame clones and lacks some. There are under 55,000 clones in the sample; approximately 82% occur only once, and over 10% lies in the top ten. Study-level points and caveats: Tumor-associated clones in blood expanded more at 3 weeks in durable-benefit patients.

The specimen was PBMCs, collected around atezolizumab (anti-PD-L1) treatment. V gene TRBV6-5 combines with J gene TRBJ1-1, with 8 bases lining up with TRBD1. This clonotype was sampled from a man between 60 and 75 years old with urothelial cancer. Here the CDR3 DNA reads TGTGCCAGCAGTTACTCACCCGACAGGGGTCGTGAAGCTTTCTTT. It is translated as CASSYSPDRGREAFF.